The 5 T cell receptor beta chains listed next were all sequenced from one sample in a study of T-cell memory formation after mild COVID-19. TCRdb re-called the 5' RACE reads with MiXCR, one entry per CDR3 protein. The top ten hold 20% to 25% of the sample, which has about 270,000 distinct CDR3 sequences, around 15% seen once. Sequencing was carried out using PBMCs or a T cell subset sorted from them (not recorded which). Source of these receptors: a man between 18 and 35 years old who had mild COVID-19 (a few samples of this study predate the infection). Cell type and time point are not known.

The V call is TRBV7-9, the J call TRBJ1-1, with D unclear. Trimming left V 2 bases short and J 6 bases short, with 16 bases between. There are 15 residues in the CDR3. Germline V gene data show CDR1 as SEHNR and CDR2 as FQNEAQ (reference sequence). The CDR3 sequence is CASSLPYGNLAEAFF. The CDR3 DNA is TGTGCCAGCAGCTTACCTTACGGGAACCTGGCTGAAGCTTTCTTT.

The chain carries TRBV4-3 and TRBJ2-5; 11 bases fit TRBD2. Germline V gene lookup returns CDR1 LGHNA and CDR2 YSLEER. V dropped 1 base and J dropped 0; count of bases not matched to a gene: 7. The CDR3 has 18 amino acids. The CDR3 sequence is CASSQGGLAGGNQETQYF. The CDR3 DNA follows: TGCGCCAGCAGCCAAGGTGGCCTAGCGGGGGGAAACCAAGAGACCCAGTACTTC.

This clonotype was found many times. J is TRBJ2-3 and V is TRBV5-5; no clear D gene. Germline V gene lookup returns CDR1 SGHKS and CDR2 YYEKEE (reference sequence). The CDR3 covers 17 residues. V was shortened by 3 bases and J by 4 bases, with 21 bases between the two germline ends. This chain's CDR3 is CASSSGWQPASPDTQYF. The CDR3 nucleotides read TGTGCCAGCAGCTCAGGATGGCAGCCGGCTAGTCCAGATACGCAGTATTTT.

This clonotype was counted only a few times. The chain combines TRBV21-1 with TRBJ2-7; the table gives TRBD1 as D, unverified against the DNA. TRBV21-1 is assigned pseudogene status. This CDR3 comprises 18 residues. As DNA, the CDR3 is TGTGCCAGCCTCAAGGGGGACACCGCACAAAGGAGCTCCTACGAGCAGTACTTC. Protein product: CASLKGDTAQRSSYEQYF.

The chain is built from TRBV9 and TRBJ2-7; 14 bases are a match to TRBD2. This CDR3 region has 15 residues. CDR1 is SGDLS and CDR2 is YYNGEE in the germline V gene. J lost 3 bases, V lost 2 bases, and 1 base had no gene match. CDR3: CASSVGLAGGYEQYF. The CDR3 bases are TGTGCCAGCAGCGTTGGACTAGCGGGGGGCTACGAGCAGTACTTC.